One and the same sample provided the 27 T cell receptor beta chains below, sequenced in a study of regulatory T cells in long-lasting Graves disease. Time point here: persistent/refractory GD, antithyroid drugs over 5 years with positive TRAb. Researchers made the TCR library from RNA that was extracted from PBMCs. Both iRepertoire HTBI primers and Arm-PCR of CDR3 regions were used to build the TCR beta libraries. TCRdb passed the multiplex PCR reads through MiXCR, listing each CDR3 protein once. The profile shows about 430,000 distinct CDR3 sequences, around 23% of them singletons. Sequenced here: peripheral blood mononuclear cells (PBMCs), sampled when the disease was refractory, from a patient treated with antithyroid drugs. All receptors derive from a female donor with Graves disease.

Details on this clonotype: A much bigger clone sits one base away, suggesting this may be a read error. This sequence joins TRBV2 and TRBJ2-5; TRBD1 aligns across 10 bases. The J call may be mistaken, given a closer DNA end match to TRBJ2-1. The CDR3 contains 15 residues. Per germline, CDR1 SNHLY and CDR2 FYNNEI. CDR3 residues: CASTEGGQGSYEQFF. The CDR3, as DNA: TGTGCCAGCACCGAGGGGGGACAGGGGTCCTACGAGCAGTTCTTC.

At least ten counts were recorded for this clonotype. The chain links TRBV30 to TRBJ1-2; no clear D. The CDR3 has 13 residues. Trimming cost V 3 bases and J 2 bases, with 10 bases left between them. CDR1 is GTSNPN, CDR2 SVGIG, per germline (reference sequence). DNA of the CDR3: TGTGCCTGGAGCACGACGGAGAACTATGGCTACACCTTC. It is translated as CAWSTTENYGYTF.

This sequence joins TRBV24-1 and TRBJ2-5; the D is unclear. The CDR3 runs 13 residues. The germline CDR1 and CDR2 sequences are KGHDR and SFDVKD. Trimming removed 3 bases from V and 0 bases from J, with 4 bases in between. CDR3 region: CATSDRDQETQYF. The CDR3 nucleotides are TGTGCCACCAGTGATCGAGACCAAGAGACCCAGTACTTC.

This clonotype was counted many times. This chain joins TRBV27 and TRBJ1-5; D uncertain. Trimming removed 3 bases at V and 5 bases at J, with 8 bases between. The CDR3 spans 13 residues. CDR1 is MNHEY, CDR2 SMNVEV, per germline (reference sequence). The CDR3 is CASSFLVDQPQHF. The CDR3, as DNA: TGTGCCAGCAGTTTTTTAGTTGATCAGCCCCAGCATTTT.

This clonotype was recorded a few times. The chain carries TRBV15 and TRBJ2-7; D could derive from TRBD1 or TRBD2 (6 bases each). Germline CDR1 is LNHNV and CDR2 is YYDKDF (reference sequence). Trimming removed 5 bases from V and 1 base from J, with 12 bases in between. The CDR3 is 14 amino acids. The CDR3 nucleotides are TGTGCCACCAGCCGCGGGACATTTTCCTACGAGCAGTACTTC. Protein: CATSRGTFSYEQYF.

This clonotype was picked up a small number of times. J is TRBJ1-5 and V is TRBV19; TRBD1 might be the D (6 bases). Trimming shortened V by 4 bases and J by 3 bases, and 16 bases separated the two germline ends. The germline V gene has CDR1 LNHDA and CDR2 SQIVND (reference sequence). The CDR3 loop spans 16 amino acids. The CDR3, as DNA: TGTGCCAGTAGTACAAAGGACAGAGGAAACAATCAGCCCCAGCATTTT. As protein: CASSTKDRGNNQPQHF.

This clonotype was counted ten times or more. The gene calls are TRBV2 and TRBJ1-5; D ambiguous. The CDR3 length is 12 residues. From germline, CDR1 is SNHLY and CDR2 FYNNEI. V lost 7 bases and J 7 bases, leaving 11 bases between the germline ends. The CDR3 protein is CASTLGGQPQHF. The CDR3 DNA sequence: TGTGCCAGCACCCTCGGAGGGCAGCCCCAGCATTTT.

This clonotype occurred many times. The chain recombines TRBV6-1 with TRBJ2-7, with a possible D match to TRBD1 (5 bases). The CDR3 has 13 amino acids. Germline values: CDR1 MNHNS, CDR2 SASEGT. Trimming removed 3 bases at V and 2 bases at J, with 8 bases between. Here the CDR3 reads CASSDRVTYEQYF. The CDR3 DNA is TGTGCCAGCAGTGACAGGGTAACCTACGAGCAGTACTTC.

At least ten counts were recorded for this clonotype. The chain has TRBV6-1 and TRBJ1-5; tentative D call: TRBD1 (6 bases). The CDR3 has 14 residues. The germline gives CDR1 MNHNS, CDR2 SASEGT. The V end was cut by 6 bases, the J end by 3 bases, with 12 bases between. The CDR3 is CASRRTVPNQPQHF. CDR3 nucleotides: TGTGCCAGCAGGCGGACAGTCCCCAATCAGCCCCAGCATTTT.

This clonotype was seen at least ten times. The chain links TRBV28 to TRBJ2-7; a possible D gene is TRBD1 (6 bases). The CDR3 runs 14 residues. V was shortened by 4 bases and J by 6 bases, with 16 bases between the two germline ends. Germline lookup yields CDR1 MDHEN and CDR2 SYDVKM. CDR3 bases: TGTGCCAGCAGTTCTCAGGGGAAACTAAGCGAGCAGTACTTC. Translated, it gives CASSSQGKLSEQYF.

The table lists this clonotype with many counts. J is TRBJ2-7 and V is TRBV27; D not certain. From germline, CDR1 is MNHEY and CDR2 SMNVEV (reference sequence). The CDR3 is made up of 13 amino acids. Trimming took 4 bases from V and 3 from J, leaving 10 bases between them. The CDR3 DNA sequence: TGTGCCAGCAGTTACGGACCCCTCTACGAGCAGTACTTC. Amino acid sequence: CASSYGPLYEQYF.

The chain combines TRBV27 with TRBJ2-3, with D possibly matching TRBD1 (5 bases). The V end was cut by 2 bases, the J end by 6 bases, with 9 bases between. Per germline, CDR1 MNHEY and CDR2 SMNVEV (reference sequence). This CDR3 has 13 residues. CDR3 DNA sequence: TGTGCCAGCAGTTTAGCAGGGTGGGATACGCAGTATTTT. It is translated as CASSLAGWDTQYF.

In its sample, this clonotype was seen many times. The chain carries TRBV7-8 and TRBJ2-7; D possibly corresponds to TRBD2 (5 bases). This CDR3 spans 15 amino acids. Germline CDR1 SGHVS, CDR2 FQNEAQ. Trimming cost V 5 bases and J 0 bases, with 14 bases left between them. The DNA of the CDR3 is TGTGCCAGCAGCCTCGGAGGTGCCGACTCCTACGAGCAGTACTTC. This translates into CASSLGGADSYEQYF.

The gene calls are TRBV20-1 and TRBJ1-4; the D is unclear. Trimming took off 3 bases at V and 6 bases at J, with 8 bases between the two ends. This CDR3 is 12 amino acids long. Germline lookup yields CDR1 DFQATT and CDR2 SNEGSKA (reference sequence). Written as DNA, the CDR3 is TGCAGTGCTAGGCCCATTGATGAAAAACTGTTTTTT. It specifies CSARPIDEKLFF.

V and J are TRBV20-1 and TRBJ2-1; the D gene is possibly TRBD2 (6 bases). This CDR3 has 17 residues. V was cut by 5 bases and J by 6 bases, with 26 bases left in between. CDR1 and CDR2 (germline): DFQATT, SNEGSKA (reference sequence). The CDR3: CSAPDLFRDSNPNEQFF. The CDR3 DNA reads TGCAGTGCTCCCGACCTTTTTCGGGACTCCAACCCCAATGAGCAGTTCTTC.

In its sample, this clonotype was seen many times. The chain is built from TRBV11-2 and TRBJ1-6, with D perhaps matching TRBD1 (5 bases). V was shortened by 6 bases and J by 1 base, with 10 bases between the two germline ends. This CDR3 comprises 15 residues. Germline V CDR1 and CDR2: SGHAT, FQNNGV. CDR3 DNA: TGTGCCAGCAGACTAGACAGATCCTATAATTCACCCCTCCACTTT. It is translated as CASRLDRSYNSPLHF.

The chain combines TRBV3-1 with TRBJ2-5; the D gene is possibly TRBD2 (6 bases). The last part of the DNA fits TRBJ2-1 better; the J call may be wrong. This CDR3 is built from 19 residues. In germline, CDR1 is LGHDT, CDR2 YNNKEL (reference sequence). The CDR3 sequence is CASSPGAGPIPFMLNEQFF. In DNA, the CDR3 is TGTGCCAGCAGCCCTGGGGCGGGACCGATCCCTTTCATGCTCAATGAGCAGTTCTTC.

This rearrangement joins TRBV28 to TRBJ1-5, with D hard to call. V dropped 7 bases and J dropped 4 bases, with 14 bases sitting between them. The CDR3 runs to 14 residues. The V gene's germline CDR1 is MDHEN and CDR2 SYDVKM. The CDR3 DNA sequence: TGTGCCAGCACCCCTTCGACCGAAAATCAGCCCCAGCATTTT. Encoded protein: CASTPSTENQPQHF.

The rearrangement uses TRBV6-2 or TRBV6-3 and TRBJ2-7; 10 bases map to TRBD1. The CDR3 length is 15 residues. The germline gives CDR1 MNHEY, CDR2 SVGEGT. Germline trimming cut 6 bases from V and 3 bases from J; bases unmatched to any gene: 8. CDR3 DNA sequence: TGTGCCAGCAGCCCCGGGACAGGGGAATTCTACGAGCAGTACTTC. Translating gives CASSPGTGEFYEQYF.

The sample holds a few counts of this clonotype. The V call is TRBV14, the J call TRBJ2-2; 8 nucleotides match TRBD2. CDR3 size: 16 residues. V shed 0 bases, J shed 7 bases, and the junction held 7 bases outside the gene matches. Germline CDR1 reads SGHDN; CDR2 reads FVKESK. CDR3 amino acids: CASSQDSGGPFGELFF. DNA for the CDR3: TGTGCCAGCAGCCAAGATTCGGGAGGGCCTTTCGGGGAGCTGTTTTTT.

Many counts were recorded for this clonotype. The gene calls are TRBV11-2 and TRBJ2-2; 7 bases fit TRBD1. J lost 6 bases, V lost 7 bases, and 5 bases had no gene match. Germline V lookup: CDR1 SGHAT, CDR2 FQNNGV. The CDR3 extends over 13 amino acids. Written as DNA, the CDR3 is TGTGCCAGCACGAGGGGGCTGTCCGGGGAGCTGTTTTTT. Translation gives CASTRGLSGELFF.

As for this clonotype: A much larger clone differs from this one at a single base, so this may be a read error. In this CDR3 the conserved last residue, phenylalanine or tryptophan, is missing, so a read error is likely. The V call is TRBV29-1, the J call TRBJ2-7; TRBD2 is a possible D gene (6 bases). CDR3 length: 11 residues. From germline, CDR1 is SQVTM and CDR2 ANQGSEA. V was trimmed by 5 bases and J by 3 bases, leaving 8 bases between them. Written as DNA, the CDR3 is TGCAGCGTTTGGGGGGACTACGAGCAGTACTCC. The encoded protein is CSVWGDYEQYS.

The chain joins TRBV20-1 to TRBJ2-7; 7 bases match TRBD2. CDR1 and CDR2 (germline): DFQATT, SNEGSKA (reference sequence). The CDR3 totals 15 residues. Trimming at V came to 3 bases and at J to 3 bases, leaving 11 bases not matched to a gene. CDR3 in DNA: TGCAGTGCTAGTGAAGTGGGGAGCGGGGTCTACGAGCAGTACTTC. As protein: CSASEVGSGVYEQYF.

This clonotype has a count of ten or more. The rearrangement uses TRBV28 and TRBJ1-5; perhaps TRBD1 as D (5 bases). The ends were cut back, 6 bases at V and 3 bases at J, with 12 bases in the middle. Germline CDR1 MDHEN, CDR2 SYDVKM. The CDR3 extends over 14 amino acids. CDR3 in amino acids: CASRPGHLNQPQHF. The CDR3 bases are TGTGCCAGCAGGCCCGGACATCTCAATCAGCCCCAGCATTTT.

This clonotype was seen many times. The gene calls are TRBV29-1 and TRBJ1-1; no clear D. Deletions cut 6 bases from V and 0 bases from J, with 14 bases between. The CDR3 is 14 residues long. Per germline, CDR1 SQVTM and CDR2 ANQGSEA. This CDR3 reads CSVVEENMNTEAFF. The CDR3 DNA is TGCAGCGTAGTTGAGGAGAATATGAACACTGAAGCTTTCTTT.

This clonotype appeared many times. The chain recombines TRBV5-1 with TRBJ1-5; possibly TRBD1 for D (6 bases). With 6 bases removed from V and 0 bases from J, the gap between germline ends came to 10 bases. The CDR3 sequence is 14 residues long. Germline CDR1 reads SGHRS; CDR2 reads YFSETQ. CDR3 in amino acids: CASKGEGSNQPQHF. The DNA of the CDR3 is TGCGCCAGCAAGGGGGAGGGTAGCAATCAGCCCCAGCATTTT.

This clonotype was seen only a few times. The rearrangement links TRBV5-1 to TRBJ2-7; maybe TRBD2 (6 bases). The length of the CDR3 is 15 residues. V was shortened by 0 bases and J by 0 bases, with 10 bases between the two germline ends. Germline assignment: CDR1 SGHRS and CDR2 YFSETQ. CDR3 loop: CASSLDPGASYEQYF. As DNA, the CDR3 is TGCGCCAGCAGCTTGGACCCGGGAGCCTCCTACGAGCAGTACTTC. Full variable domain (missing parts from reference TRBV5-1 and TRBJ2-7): KAGVTQTPRYLIKTRGQQVTLSCSPISGHRSVSWYQQTPGQGLQFLFEYFSETQRNKGNFPGRFSGRQFSNSRSEMNVSTLELGDSALYLCASSLDPGASYEQYFGPGTRLTVT.